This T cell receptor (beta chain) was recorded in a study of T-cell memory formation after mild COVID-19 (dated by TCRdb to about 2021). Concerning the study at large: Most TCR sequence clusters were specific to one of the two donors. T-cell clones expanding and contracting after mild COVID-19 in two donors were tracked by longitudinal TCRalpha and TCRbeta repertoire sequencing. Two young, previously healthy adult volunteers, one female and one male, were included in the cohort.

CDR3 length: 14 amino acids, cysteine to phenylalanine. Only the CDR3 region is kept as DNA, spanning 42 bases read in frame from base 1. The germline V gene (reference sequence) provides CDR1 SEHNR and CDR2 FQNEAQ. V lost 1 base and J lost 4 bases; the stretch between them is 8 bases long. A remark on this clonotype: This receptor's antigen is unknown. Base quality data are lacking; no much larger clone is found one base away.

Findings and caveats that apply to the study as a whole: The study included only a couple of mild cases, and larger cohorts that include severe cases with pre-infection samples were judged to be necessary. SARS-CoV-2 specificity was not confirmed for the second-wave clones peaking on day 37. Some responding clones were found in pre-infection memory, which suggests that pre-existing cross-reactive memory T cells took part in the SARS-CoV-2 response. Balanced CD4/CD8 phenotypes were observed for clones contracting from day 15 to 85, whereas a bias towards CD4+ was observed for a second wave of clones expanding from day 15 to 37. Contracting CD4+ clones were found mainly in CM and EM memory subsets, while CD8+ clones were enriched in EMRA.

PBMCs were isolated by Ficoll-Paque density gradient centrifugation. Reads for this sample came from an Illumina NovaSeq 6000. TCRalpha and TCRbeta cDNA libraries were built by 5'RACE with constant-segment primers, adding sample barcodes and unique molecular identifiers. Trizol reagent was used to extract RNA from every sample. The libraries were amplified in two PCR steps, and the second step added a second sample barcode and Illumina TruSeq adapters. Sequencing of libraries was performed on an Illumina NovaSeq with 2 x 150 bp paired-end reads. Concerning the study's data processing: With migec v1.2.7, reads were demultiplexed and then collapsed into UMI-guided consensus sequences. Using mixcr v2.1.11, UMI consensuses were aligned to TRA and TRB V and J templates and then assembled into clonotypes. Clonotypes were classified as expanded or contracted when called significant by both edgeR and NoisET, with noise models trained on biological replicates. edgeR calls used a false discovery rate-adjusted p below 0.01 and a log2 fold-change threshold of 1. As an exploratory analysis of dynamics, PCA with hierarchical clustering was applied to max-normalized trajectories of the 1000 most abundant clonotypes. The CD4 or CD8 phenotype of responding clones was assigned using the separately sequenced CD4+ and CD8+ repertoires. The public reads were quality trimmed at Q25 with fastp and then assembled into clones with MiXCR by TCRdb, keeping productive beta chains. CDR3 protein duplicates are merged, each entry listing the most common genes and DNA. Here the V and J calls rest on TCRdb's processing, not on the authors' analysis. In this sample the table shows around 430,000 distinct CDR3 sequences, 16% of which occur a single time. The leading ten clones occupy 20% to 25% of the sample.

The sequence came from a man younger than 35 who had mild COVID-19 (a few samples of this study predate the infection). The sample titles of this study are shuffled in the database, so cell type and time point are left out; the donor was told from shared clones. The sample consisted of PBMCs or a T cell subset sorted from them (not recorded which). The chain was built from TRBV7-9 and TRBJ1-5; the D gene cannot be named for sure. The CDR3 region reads CASSLGAGNQPQHF. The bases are TGTGCCAGCAGCTTAGGTGCAGGAAATCAGCCCCAGCATTTT.